Listed below are T cell receptor beta chains from one sample, sequenced in a study of T cell repertoires in cytomegalovirus infection. These receptors have no known antigen. TCRdb reanalysed the reads using MiXCR and keeps one entry per CDR3 protein. Among around 900,000 distinct CDR3 sequences listed, approximately 31% were seen once. This specimen consisted of cultured CD8+ T cells from PBMCs, obtained from culture after CMV antigen stimulation. The receptors shown here come from a human donor in good health (CMV status not recorded). Some clones in this sample may be carry-over from other donors' samples. Each CDR3 is given with its conserved first and last residue. The D gene is left open where the match is weak. Clone sizes are given selectively: once, few, many, or a class where the clone is expanded.

d_gene: -
v_gene: TRBV28
abundance: -
j_gene: TRBJ2-3
CDR3nt: TGTGCCAGCAGTTCCCGGGGGACTTTAAGCACAGATACGCAGTATTTT
CDR3aa: CASSSRGTLSTDTQYF

d_gene: -
v_gene: TRBV6-2/TRBV6-3
abundance: -
j_gene: TRBJ1-6
CDR3nt: TGTGCCAGCAGTTACCCCCAACAGGAGGGTTATAATTCACCCCTCCACTTT
CDR3aa: CASSYPQQEGYNSPLHF

d_gene: -
v_gene: TRBV13
abundance: -
j_gene: TRBJ1-3
CDR3nt: TGTGCCAGCAGCTCGAAGACAATCACTGGCACTGGAAACACCATATATTTT
CDR3aa: CASSSKTITGTGNTIYF

d_gene: -
v_gene: TRBV15
abundance: -
j_gene: TRBJ2-1
CDR3nt: TGTGCCACCAGCAGTGCACGCGCCCTGAACAATGAGCAGTTCTTC
CDR3aa: CATSSARALNNEQFF

d_gene: TRBD1
v_gene: TRBV10-3
abundance: -
j_gene: TRBJ1-3
CDR3nt: TGTGCCATCAGTGACAGGGGGCCTGGAAACACCATATATTTT
CDR3aa: CAISDRGPGNTIYF

d_gene: -
v_gene: TRBV28
abundance: -
j_gene: TRBJ1-2
CDR3nt: TGTGCCAGCAGTTTAGGGACCCCGGGTCATAACTATGGCTACACCTTC
CDR3aa: CASSLGTPGHNYGYTF

d_gene: TRBD2
v_gene: TRBV4-1
abundance: once
j_gene: TRBJ2-1
CDR3nt: TGCGCCAGCAGCCAAGATGGACTAGGGGACTACAATGAGCAGTTCTTC
CDR3aa: CASSQDGLGDYNEQFF

d_gene: -
v_gene: TRBV10-3
abundance: few
j_gene: TRBJ2-1
CDR3nt: TGTGCCATCAGTGATCCCGACACCAGCAATGAGCAGTTCTTC
CDR3aa: CAISDPDTSNEQFF

d_gene: -
v_gene: TRBV7-6
abundance: -
j_gene: TRBJ2-7
CDR3nt: TGTGCCAGCAGCCTCCGGGACTGGTCCTACGAGCAGTACTTC
CDR3aa: CASSLRDWSYEQYF

d_gene: -
v_gene: TRBV4-1
abundance: few
j_gene: TRBJ2-2
CDR3nt: TGCGCCAGCAGCCACGAAGATTCCCATAGTGGTGTAGTAGCCGGGGAGCTGTTTTTT
CDR3aa: CASSHEDSHSGVVAGELFF

d_gene: TRBD2
v_gene: TRBV6-1
abundance: many
j_gene: TRBJ2-3
CDR3nt: TGTGCCAGCAGCAGCGGGGGGTTCACAGATACGCAGTATTTT
CDR3aa: CASSSGGFTDTQYF